This TCR beta chain emerged from a study of T cells after yellow fever vaccination. Study-wide background: Any fraction with a low cell number was prepared using SMART-Seq v4 Ultra Low Input.

Trimming took off 3 bases at V and 8 bases at J, with 13 bases between the two ends. The CDR3 loop spans 13 amino acids. This clonotype is categorized as medium-sized. Its antigen remains unknown. Study-wide results and caveats: Booster sampling recovered most clones from primary vaccination (approximately 97% CD4, just over 85% CD8). Peaking faster, on day 5 versus 15, the secondary response was nonetheless weaker.

They built TCR cDNA with 5'RACE template switching, a step that put in a universal primer site and UMIs. TCRdb recomputed calls from the 5' RACE reads with MiXCR, one row per CDR3 protein. The table records a few hundred thousand distinct CDR3 sequences, approximately 4% of them present only once. This sequence was found in a man younger than 35 who received the YFV17D yellow fever vaccine. The specimen comprised PBMCs, sampled 5 days after the yellow fever booster vaccination. The chain uses TRBV12-3 or TRBV12-4 and TRBJ1-2; no firm D call. CDR3 loop: CASSFNSLRGYTF. The CDR3 DNA is TGTGCCAGCAGTTTTAACAGCTTGAGGGGCTACACCTTC.